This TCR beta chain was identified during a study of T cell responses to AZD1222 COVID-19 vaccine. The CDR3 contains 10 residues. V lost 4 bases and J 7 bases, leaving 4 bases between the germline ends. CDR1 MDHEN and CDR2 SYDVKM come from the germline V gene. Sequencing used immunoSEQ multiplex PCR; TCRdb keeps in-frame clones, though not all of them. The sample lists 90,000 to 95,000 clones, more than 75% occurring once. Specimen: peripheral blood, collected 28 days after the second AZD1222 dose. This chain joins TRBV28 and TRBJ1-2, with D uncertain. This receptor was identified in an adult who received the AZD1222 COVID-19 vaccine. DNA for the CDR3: TGTGCCAGCAGTTCAGGTGGCTACACCTTC. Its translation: CASSSGGYTF.